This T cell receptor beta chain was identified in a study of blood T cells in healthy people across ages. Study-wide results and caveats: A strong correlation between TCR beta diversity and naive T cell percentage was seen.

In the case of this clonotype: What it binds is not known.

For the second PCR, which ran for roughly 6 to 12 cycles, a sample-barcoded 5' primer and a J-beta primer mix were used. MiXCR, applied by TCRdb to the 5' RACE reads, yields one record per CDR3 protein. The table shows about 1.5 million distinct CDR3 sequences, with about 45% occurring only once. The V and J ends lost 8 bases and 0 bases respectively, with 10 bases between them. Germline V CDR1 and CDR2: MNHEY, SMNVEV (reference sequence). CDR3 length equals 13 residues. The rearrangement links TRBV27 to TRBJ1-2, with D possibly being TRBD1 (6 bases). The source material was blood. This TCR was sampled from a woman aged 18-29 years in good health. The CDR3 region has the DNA TGTGCCAGCCGGGGGCTCGCTAACTATGGCTACACCTTC. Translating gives CASRGLANYGYTF.